The sequence of this TCR beta chain was determined in a study of shared clonotypes between healthy human individuals. Assay used: immunoSEQ multiplex PCR; TCRdb lists only in-frame clones, some missing. Of roughly 1.4 million clones detected, 98% appear once; the ten largest clones hold approximately 0.4%. The V gene's germline CDR1 is SGHTA and CDR2 FQGNSA. The CDR3 is 15 residues long. V dropped 6 bases and J dropped 1 base, with 15 bases sitting between them. Sequences were obtained from naive CD4+ T cells sorted from blood. Subset defined: CD45RA+ positively selected. This clonotype originated in a man aged 30-40 years in good health. This chain links TRBV7-2 with TRBJ2-5, with a tentative D call TRBD2 (6 bases). The CDR3 bases are TGTGCCAGCAGTATGGGGGAGGTGACCCAAGAGACCCAGTACTTC. Its protein product is CASSMGEVTQETQYF.